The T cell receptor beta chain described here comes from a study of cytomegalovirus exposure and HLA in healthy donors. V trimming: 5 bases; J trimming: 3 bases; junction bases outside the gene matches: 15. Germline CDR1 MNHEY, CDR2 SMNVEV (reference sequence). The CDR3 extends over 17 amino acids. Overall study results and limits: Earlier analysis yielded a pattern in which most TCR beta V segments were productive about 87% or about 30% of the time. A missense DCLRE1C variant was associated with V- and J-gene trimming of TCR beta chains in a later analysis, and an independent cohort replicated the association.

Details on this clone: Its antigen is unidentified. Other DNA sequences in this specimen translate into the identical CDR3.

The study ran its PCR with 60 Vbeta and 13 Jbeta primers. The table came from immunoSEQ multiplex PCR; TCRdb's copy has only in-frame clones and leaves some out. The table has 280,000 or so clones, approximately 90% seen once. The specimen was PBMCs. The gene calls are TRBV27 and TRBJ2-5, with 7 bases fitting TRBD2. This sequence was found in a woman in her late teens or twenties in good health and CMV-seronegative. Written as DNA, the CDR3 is TGTGCCAGCAGTGGAGCGGGGCTAGCGGAATTAAAAGAGACCCAGTACTTC. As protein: CASSGAGLAELKETQYF.